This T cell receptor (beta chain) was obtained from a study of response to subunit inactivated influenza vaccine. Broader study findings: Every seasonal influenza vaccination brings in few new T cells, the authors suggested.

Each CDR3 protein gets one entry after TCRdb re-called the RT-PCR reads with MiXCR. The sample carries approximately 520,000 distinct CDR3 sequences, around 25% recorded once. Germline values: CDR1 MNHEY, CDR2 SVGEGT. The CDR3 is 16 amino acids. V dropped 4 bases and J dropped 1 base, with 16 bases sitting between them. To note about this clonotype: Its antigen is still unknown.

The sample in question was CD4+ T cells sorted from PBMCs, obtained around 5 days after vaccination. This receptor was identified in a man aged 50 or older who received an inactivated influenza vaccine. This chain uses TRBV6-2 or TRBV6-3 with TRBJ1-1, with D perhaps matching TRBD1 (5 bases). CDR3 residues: CASSSGTNHWNTEAFF. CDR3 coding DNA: TGTGCCAGCAGTTCTGGGACTAATCACTGGAACACTGAAGCTTTCTTT.